The source of this T cell receptor beta chain is a study of T cell changes during pregnancy in multiple sclerosis. Profiled with immunoSEQ multiplex PCR; TCRdb holds only in-frame clones, not every one. The data hold tens of thousands of clones, with about 93% observed a single time. V shed 5 bases and J shed 3 bases, with 17 bases lying between them. CDR3 length equals 15 residues. Germline-derived CDR1 and CDR2 are SGHVS and FQNEAQ. The J gene is TRBJ2-7, the V gene TRBV7-8, with D tentatively TRBD1 (5 bases). This receptor was taken from a female donor with multiple sclerosis, enrolled in a pregnancy study. Sequenced material: CD4+ T cells from peripheral blood mononuclear cells, taken before pregnancy. The CDR3 bases are TGTGCCAGCAGCGCACGACAGTCCCGAAGCTACGAGCAGTACTTC. It encodes CASSARQSRSYEQYF.